These T cell receptor beta chains were read from a single sample in a study of blood T cell repertoires in COVID-19. The data were produced by immunoSEQ multiplex PCR, yet TCRdb's version contains in-frame clones alone and is incomplete. The sample has over 250,000 clones, around nine tenths seen once. Source material: PBMCs or T cells enriched from blood (not recorded which). The receptors stem from a man aged 40-55 years who had recovered from COVID-19. Both conserved end residues are part of each CDR3. The D gene is left open where the match is weak. The size entry is marked missing in some rows and otherwise reads once, few, many or a size class.

clone_size: once
v_call: TRBV19
j_call: TRBJ2-2
d_call: TRBD1
cdr3_nt: TGTGCCAGTAGTATATTACGAGGACAGGGGGTGAACACCGGGGAGCTGTTTTTT
cdr3_aa: CASSILRGQGVNTGELFF

clone_size: few
v_call: TRBV6-5
j_call: TRBJ2-7
d_call: -
cdr3_nt: TGTGCCAGCAGTATTTCGGAACAGATCTACGAGCAGTACTTC
cdr3_aa: CASSISEQIYEQYF

clone_size: -
v_call: TRBV11-2
j_call: TRBJ1-4
d_call: -
cdr3_nt: TGTGCCAGCAGCTTATCGGGAGGTTTTGAAAAACTGTTTTTT
cdr3_aa: CASSLSGGFEKLFF

clone_size: -
v_call: TRBV5-5
j_call: TRBJ1-5
d_call: -
cdr3_nt: TGTGCCAGCAGCTTGAATGGAGGTATCGGCAATCAGCCCCAGCATTTT
cdr3_aa: CASSLNGGIGNQPQHF

clone_size: few
v_call: TRBV7-3
j_call: TRBJ1-2
d_call: TRBD1
cdr3_nt: TGTGCCAGCTCCTTGGAGGGGGCGCGAAAGAATGGCTACACCTTC
cdr3_aa: CASSLEGARKNGYTF

clone_size: -
v_call: TRBV20-1
j_call: TRBJ2-7
d_call: -
cdr3_nt: TGCAGTGTTTCCCTCTACGAGCAGTACTTC
cdr3_aa: CSVSLYEQYF

clone_size: few
v_call: TRBV7-9
j_call: TRBJ2-3
d_call: TRBD1
cdr3_nt: TGTGCCAGCAGCCTCGACAGGGGGAGCACAGATACGCAGTATTTT
cdr3_aa: CASSLDRGSTDTQYF

clone_size: -
v_call: TRBV5-1
j_call: TRBJ2-5
d_call: -
cdr3_nt: TGCGCCAGCAGCCCCGCGAGTTCCCAAGAGACCCAGTACTTC
cdr3_aa: CASSPASSQETQYF

clone_size: -
v_call: TRBV28
j_call: TRBJ1-5
d_call: -
cdr3_nt: TGTGCCAGCAGTTTAAGGGAGAGCGTCGATCAGCCCCAGCATTTT
cdr3_aa: CASSLRESVDQPQHF

clone_size: -
v_call: TRBV7-2
j_call: TRBJ2-7
d_call: TRBD1
cdr3_nt: TGTGCCAGCAGCTTAGATGGGGGACAGATCCCTTCCTACGAGCAGTACTTC
cdr3_aa: CASSLDGGQIPSYEQYF

clone_size: -
v_call: TRBV28
j_call: TRBJ1-1
d_call: -
cdr3_nt: TGTGCCAGCAGGGGGACCCCGGGAGGCACTGAAGCTTTCTTT
cdr3_aa: CASRGTPGGTEAFF

clone_size: -
v_call: TRBV18
j_call: TRBJ1-2
d_call: -
cdr3_nt: TGTGCCAGCTCACCGTCACAGTCGGACTATGGCTACACCTTC
cdr3_aa: CASSPSQSDYGYTF

clone_size: once
v_call: TRBV5-1
j_call: TRBJ2-5
d_call: -
cdr3_nt: TGCGCCAGCAGCTCTCAGGGGGGAGGAGAGACCCAGTACTTC
cdr3_aa: CASSSQGGGETQYF

clone_size: -
v_call: TRBV11-2
j_call: TRBJ2-5
d_call: TRBD1
cdr3_nt: TGTGCCAGCAGCTTAGACGGAGACAGGGGGGAGACCCAGTACTTC
cdr3_aa: CASSLDGDRGETQYF

clone_size: once
v_call: TRBV30
j_call: TRBJ2-5
d_call: -
cdr3_nt: TGTGCCTGGAATTTCGGTTTCCAAGAGACCCAGTACTTC
cdr3_aa: CAWNFGFQETQYF

clone_size: -
v_call: TRBV6-5
j_call: TRBJ1-2
d_call: TRBD1
cdr3_nt: TGTGCCAGCAAACAGACAGGGTCGAGCTATGGCTACACCTTC
cdr3_aa: CASKQTGSSYGYTF

clone_size: -
v_call: TRBV11-2
j_call: TRBJ1-2
d_call: -
cdr3_nt: TGTGCCAGCAGCTTAGGGACAGCCTATGGCTACACCTTC
cdr3_aa: CASSLGTAYGYTF

clone_size: -
v_call: TRBV10-2
j_call: TRBJ1-5
d_call: TRBD1
cdr3_nt: TGCGCCAGCAGTGCTCGACAGGGGGCAGATGGCAATCAGCCCCAGCATTTT
cdr3_aa: CASSARQGADGNQPQHF

clone_size: -
v_call: TRBV4-2
j_call: TRBJ1-1
d_call: -
cdr3_nt: TGTGCCAGCAGCCAACAACGGACGGGAGGTGGGATGGCTTTCTTT
cdr3_aa: CASSQQRTGGGMAFF

clone_size: -
v_call: TRBV23-1
j_call: TRBJ1-1
d_call: -
cdr3_nt: TGCGCCAGCAGTCACCTTGGCCAGGGGATGATGCCTTTCTTT
cdr3_aa: CASSHLGQGMMPFF

clone_size: -
v_call: TRBV2
j_call: TRBJ2-2
d_call: -
cdr3_nt: TGTGCCAGCAATGGACAGACCAACACCGGGGAGCTGTTTTTT
cdr3_aa: CASNGQTNTGELFF

clone_size: -
v_call: TRBV3-1/TRBV3-2
j_call: TRBJ2-5
d_call: -
cdr3_nt: TGTGCCAGCAGCCAAGAGCGAGAGACCCAGTACTTC
cdr3_aa: CASSQERETQYF

clone_size: -
v_call: TRBV18
j_call: TRBJ1-1
d_call: TRBD1
cdr3_nt: TGTGCCAGCTCACCGGGGACAGGGGGCCTAACGAACACTGAAGCTTTCTTT
cdr3_aa: CASSPGTGGLTNTEAFF

clone_size: -
v_call: TRBV29-1
j_call: TRBJ1-4
d_call: -
cdr3_nt: TGCAGCGTTGAACGGCGGATCACTAATGAAAAACTGTTTTTT
cdr3_aa: CSVERRITNEKLFF

clone_size: -
v_call: TRBV7-3
j_call: TRBJ2-1
d_call: TRBD2
cdr3_nt: TGTGCCAGCAGCTGGAGCGGGGGGGCAGAAAATGAGCAGTTCTTC
cdr3_aa: CASSWSGGAENEQFF

clone_size: once
v_call: TRBV6-5
j_call: TRBJ1-6
d_call: -
cdr3_nt: TGTGCCAGCAGGGGGGCGTATAATTCACCCCTCCACTTT
cdr3_aa: CASRGAYNSPLHF

clone_size: -
v_call: TRBV6-6
j_call: TRBJ2-2
d_call: TRBD1
cdr3_nt: TGTGCCAGCCGAAGGGACAGGGTGCCCGGGGAGCTGTTTTTT
cdr3_aa: CASRRDRVPGELFF

clone_size: -
v_call: TRBV2
j_call: TRBJ2-5
d_call: TRBD1
cdr3_nt: TGTGCCAGCAGTGAACCAATCGGACAGGGGCCTTTCCAAGAGACCCAGTACTTC
cdr3_aa: CASSEPIGQGPFQETQYF

clone_size: -
v_call: TRBV5-8
j_call: TRBJ2-7
d_call: -
cdr3_nt: TGTGCCAGCAGCTACTCACAGGTCTACGAGCAGTACTTC
cdr3_aa: CASSYSQVYEQYF

clone_size: -
v_call: TRBV27
j_call: TRBJ1-4
d_call: -
cdr3_nt: TGTGCCAGCAGTCCCATGACAGCCGCAACTAATGAAAAACTGTTTTTT
cdr3_aa: CASSPMTAATNEKLFF

clone_size: -
v_call: TRBV28
j_call: TRBJ1-1
d_call: -
cdr3_nt: TGTGCCAGCAGTGGGGCCAGGGGTGGGAGAGAGGTTGAAGCTTTCTTT
cdr3_aa: CASSGARGGREVEAFF

clone_size: -
v_call: TRBV7-2
j_call: TRBJ2-7
d_call: -
cdr3_nt: TGTGCCAGCAGCTTAGTCTCTCTACCGTCGGACGAGCAGTACTTC
cdr3_aa: CASSLVSLPSDEQYF

clone_size: few
v_call: TRBV19
j_call: TRBJ2-3
d_call: -
cdr3_nt: TGTGCCAGTAGTATACAGGGGTCAGATACGCAGTATTTT
cdr3_aa: CASSIQGSDTQYF

clone_size: -
v_call: TRBV25-1
j_call: TRBJ2-7
d_call: -
cdr3_nt: TGTGCCAGCAGTCGAGACTACGAGCAGTACTTC
cdr3_aa: CASSRDYEQYF

clone_size: -
v_call: TRBV4-1
j_call: TRBJ2-3
d_call: TRBD2
cdr3_nt: TGCGCCAGCAGCCAAGCCGGCCGTAGCGGGAGGACAGATACGCAGTATTTT
cdr3_aa: CASSQAGRSGRTDTQYF

clone_size: -
v_call: TRBV28
j_call: TRBJ2-3
d_call: TRBD1
cdr3_nt: TGTGCCAGCAGCTCACCCGGGACAGGGAAACAAGATACGCAGTATTTT
cdr3_aa: CASSSPGTGKQDTQYF

clone_size: -
v_call: TRBV12-3/TRBV12-4
j_call: TRBJ1-1
d_call: -
cdr3_nt: TGTGCCAGCAGCACTACAGGGTTCACTGAAGCTTTCTTT
cdr3_aa: CASSTTGFTEAFF

clone_size: -
v_call: TRBV5-1
j_call: TRBJ1-4
d_call: -
cdr3_nt: TGCGCCAGCAGTCGGGGAACCGCAACTAATGAAAAACTGTTTTTT
cdr3_aa: CASSRGTATNEKLFF

clone_size: -
v_call: TRBV6-5
j_call: TRBJ1-1
d_call: TRBD1
cdr3_nt: TGTGCCAGTAATCCGGGACAGTGGAACACTGAAGCTTTCTTT
cdr3_aa: CASNPGQWNTEAFF

clone_size: -
v_call: TRBV7-9
j_call: TRBJ2-7
d_call: -
cdr3_nt: TGTGCCAGCACCCAAGGACAGAGCTACGAGCAGTACTTC
cdr3_aa: CASTQGQSYEQYF

clone_size: once
v_call: TRBV6-2/TRBV6-3
j_call: TRBJ2-3
d_call: -
cdr3_nt: TGTGCCAGCAGTTACTTAGCGGAGAGCACAGATACGCAGTATTTT
cdr3_aa: CASSYLAESTDTQYF

clone_size: -
v_call: TRBV19
j_call: TRBJ2-1
d_call: TRBD1
cdr3_nt: TGTGCCAGCGGACAGGGAGTATACAATGAGCAGTTCTTC
cdr3_aa: CASGQGVYNEQFF

clone_size: -
v_call: TRBV6-2/TRBV6-3
j_call: TRBJ1-5
d_call: -
cdr3_nt: TGTGCCAGCACCCCCTTCGGGTCAAGTCAGCCCCAGCATTTT
cdr3_aa: CASTPFGSSQPQHF

clone_size: -
v_call: TRBV13
j_call: TRBJ2-3
d_call: TRBD2
cdr3_nt: TGTGCCAGCAGCTTGGCGGGGGGACGGAATACGCAGTATTTT
cdr3_aa: CASSLAGGRNTQYF

clone_size: -
v_call: TRBV28
j_call: TRBJ2-2
d_call: TRBD2
cdr3_nt: TGTGCCAGCAGTTCCCCTGGCGGGAGGGACTTTAACGGGGAGCTGTTTTTT
cdr3_aa: CASSSPGGRDFNGELFF

clone_size: -
v_call: TRBV5-1
j_call: TRBJ2-1
d_call: TRBD2
cdr3_nt: TGCGCCAGCAGCTTGTTCAGCGGGGGGGCCGCTGTCGAGCAGTTCTTC
cdr3_aa: CASSLFSGGAAVEQFF

clone_size: -
v_call: TRBV4-1
j_call: TRBJ1-1
d_call: TRBD1
cdr3_nt: TGCGCCAGCAGCCCGGTCCAGGGACAGGGGGCCGTAAGTACTGAAGCTTTCTTT
cdr3_aa: CASSPVQGQGAVSTEAFF

clone_size: -
v_call: TRBV12-3/TRBV12-4
j_call: TRBJ1-1
d_call: -
cdr3_nt: TGTGCCAGCAGTTTCTCTTCCGGGGGAGCTTTCTTT
cdr3_aa: CASSFSSGGAFF

clone_size: -
v_call: TRBV21-1
j_call: TRBJ2-3
d_call: -
cdr3_nt: TGTGCCAGCAGCAAAGTCGAGCGGGGGGGAGTCACAGATACGCAGTATTTT
cdr3_aa: CASSKVERGGVTDTQYF

clone_size: -
v_call: TRBV25-1
j_call: TRBJ1-6
d_call: -
cdr3_nt: TGTGCCAGCAGTGACAGGGTACATTCACCCCTCCACTTT
cdr3_aa: CASSDRVHSPLHF

clone_size: -
v_call: TRBV5-1
j_call: TRBJ1-2
d_call: TRBD1
cdr3_nt: TGCGCCAGCAGCTGGGGACAGGGGGCTCTGTGGGGCTACACCTTC
cdr3_aa: CASSWGQGALWGYTF

clone_size: -
v_call: TRBV24-1
j_call: TRBJ1-5
d_call: -
cdr3_nt: TGTGCCACCAGTGATCCCAACTACAATCAGCCCCAGCATTTT
cdr3_aa: CATSDPNYNQPQHF

clone_size: -
v_call: TRBV29-1
j_call: TRBJ1-6
d_call: -
cdr3_nt: TGCAGCGTTCTAAGCTCCTATAATTCACCCCTCCACTTT
cdr3_aa: CSVLSSYNSPLHF

clone_size: -
v_call: TRBV28
j_call: TRBJ2-5
d_call: TRBD1
cdr3_nt: TGTGCCAGCAGTGACTTGACAGGGGGAGAGACCCAGTACTTC
cdr3_aa: CASSDLTGGETQYF

clone_size: -
v_call: TRBV18
j_call: TRBJ1-3
d_call: -
cdr3_nt: TGTGCCAGCTCACCAAGGGGAAGCTCTGGAAACACCATATATTTT
cdr3_aa: CASSPRGSSGNTIYF